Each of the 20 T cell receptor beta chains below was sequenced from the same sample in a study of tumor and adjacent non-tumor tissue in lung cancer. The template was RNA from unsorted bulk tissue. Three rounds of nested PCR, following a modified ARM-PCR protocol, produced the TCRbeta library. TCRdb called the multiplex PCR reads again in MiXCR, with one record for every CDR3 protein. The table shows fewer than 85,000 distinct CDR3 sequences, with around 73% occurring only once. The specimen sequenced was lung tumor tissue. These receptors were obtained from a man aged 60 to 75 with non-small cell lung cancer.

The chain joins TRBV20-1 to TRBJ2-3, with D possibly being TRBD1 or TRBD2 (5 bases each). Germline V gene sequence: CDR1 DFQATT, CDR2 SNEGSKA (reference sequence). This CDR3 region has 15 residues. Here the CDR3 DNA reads TGCAGAGGTGTACGAGGGGACCTTCACGCAGATACGCAGTATTTT. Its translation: CRGVRGDLHADTQYF.

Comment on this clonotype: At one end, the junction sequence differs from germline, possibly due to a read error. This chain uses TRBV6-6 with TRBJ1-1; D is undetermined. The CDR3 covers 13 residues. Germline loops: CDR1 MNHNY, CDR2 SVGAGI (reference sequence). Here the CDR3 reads CASRPQWMAEAFF. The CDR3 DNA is TGTGCCAGCAGGCCCCAGTGGATGGCTGAGGCTTTCTTT.

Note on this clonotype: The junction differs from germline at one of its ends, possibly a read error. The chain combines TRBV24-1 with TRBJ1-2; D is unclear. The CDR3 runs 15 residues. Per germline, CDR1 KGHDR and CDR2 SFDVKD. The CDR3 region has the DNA TGTGCCACCAGTGATCATTTGGCGAGCCCGAATGGCTTCACCTTC. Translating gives CATSDHLASPNGFTF.

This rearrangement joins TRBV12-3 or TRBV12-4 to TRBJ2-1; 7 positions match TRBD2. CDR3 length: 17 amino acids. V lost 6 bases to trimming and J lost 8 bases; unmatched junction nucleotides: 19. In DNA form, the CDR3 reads TGTGCCAGCAGGTCAACCGGGACTATCGGGATGGCATATGAGCAGTTCTTC. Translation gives CASRSTGTIGMAYEQFF.

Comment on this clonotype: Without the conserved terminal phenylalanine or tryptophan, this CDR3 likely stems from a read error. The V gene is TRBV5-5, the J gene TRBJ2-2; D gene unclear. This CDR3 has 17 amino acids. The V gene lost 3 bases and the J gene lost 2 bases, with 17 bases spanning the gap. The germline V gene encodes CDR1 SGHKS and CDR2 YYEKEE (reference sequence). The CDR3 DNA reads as TGTGCCAGCAGCTACGAAAATGCACAAGGAAACACCGGGGAGCTGTTTATT. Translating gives CASSYENAQGNTGELFI.

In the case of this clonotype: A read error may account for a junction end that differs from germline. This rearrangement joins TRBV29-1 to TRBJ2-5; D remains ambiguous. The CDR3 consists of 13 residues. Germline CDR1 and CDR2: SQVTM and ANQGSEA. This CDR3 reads CRVEKQRQETQYF. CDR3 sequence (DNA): TGCAGAGTTGAAAAACAAAGACAAGAGACCCAGTACTTC.

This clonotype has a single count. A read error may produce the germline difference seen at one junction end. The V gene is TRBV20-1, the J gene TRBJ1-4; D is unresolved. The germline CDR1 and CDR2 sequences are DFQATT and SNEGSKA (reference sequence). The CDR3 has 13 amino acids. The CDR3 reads CSTRELVGVKLFF. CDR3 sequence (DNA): TGCAGTACTAGAGAGCTAGTCGGTGTAAAACTGTTTTTT.

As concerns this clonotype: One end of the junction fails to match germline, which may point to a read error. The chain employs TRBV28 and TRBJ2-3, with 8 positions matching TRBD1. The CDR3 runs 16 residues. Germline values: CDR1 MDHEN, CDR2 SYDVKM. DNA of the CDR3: TGTGCCGGCAGGGAACAGGGGGTCTGGTTCTCTGATACGCAGTATTTT. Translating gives CAGREQGVWFSDTQYF.

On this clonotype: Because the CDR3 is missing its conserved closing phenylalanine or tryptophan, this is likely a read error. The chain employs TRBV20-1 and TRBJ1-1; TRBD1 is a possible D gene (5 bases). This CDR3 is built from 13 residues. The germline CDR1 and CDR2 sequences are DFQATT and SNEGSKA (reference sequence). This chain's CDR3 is CNASRGRGTEAFI. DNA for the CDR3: TGCAATGCTAGTCGGGGGAGAGGCACTGAAGCTTTCATT.

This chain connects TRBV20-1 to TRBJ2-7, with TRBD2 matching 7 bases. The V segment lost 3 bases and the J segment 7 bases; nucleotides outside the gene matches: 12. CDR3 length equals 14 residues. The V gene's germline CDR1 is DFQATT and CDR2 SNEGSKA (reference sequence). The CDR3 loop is CSASLVGGRHEQYF. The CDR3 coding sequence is TGCAGTGCTAGTCTAGTGGGAGGGCGTCATGAGCAGTACTTC.

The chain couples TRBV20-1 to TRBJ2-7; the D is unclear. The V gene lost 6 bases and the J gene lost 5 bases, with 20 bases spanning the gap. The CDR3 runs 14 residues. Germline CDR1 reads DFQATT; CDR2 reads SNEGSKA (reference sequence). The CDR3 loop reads CSAPLTLGRNEQYF. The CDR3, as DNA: TGCAGTGCACCACTCACATTGGGCAGGAACGAGCAGTACTTC.

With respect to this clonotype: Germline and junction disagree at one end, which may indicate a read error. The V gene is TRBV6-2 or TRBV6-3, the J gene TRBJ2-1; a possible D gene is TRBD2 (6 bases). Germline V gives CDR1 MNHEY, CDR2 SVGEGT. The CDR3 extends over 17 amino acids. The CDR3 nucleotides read TGTGCCAGTAGTTACAATATACACGGGAGTTTCCCCCCTGAGCAGTTCTTC. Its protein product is CASSYNIHGSFPPEQFF.

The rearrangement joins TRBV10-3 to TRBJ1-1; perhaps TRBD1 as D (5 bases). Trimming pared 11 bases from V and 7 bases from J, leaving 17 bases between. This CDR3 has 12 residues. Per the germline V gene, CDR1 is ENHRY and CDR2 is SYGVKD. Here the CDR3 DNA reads TGTGCCGCCAGGGTGGGAAGGTGTGAAGCTTTCTTT. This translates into CAARVGRCEAFF.

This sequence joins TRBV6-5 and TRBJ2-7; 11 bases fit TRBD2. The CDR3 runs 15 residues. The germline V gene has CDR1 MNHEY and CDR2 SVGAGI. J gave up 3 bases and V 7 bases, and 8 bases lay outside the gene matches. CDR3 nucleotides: TGTGCCAGCATTTTTCATACTAGCGGGAGCTACGAGCAGTACTTC. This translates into CASIFHTSGSYEQYF.

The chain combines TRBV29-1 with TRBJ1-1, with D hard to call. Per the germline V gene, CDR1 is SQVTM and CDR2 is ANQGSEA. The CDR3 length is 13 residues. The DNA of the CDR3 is TGCAGTGGATCAAGGGCGAGGGAAAATGAAGCTTTCTTT. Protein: CSGSRARENEAFF.

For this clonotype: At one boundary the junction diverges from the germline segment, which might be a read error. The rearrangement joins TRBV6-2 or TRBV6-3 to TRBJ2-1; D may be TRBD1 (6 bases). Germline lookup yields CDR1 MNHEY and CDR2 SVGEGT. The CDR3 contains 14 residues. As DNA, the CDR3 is TGTGCCAACAGTATACAGGGCTCGTACAATGAGCAGTTCTTC. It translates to CANSIQGSYNEQFF.

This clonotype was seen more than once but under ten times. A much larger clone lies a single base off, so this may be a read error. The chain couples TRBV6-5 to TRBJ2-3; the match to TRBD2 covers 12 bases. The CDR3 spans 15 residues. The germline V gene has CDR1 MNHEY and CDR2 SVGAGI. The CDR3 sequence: CASSELAGGTDTHYF. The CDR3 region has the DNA TGTGCCAGCAGTGAACTAGCGGGGGGCACAGATACGCACTATTTT.

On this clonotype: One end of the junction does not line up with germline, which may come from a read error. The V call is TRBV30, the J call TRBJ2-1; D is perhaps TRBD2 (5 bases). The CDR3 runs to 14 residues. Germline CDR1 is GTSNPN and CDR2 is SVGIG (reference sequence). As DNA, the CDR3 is TGTGCCTGGAAGTCGGGGAGATCCTACGATGAGCAGTTCTTC. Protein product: CAWKSGRSYDEQFF.

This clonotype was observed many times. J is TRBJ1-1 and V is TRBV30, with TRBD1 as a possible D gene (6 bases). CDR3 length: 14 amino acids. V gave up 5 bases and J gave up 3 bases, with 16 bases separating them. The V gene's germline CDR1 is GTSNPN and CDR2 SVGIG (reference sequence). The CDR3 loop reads CAWRATGSYTEAFF. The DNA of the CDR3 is TGTGCCTGGCGCGCCACAGGGTCGTACACTGAAGCTTTCTTT.

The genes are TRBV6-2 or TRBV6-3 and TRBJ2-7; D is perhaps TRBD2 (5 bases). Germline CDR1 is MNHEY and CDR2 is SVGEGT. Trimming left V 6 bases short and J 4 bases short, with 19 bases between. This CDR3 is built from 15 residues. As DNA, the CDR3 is TGTGCCAGCAGCCCCCAGGAGGAAGTTAGGTACGAGCAGTACTTC. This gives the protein CASSPQEEVRYEQYF.